These T cell receptor beta chains were read from a single sample in a study of CD8+ T cells in alopecia areata. TCRdb's table, derived via immunoSEQ multiplex PCR, lists solely in-frame clones and lacks some. The repertoire holds roughly 210,000 clones, with around 43% as singletons. Sample: CD4+ T cells sorted from blood, taken at roughly week 36, from a patient treated with tofacitinib. These receptors originate from a human donor with alopecia areata. CDR3s include the opening cysteine and the closing phenylalanine or tryptophan. The D gene is left open where the match is weak. Clone sizes are given selectively: once, few, many, or a class where the clone is expanded.

J: TRBJ2-7; V: TRBV7-9; size: .; D: .; DNA: TGTGCCAGCAGCTTGGGCGGCACCTCCTACGAGCAGTACTTC; CDR3: CASSLGGTSYEQYF
J: TRBJ2-1; V: TRBV19; size: .; D: .; DNA: TGTGCCAGTAGTCCAGGAGGACGCTCCTACAATGAGCAGTTCTTC; CDR3: CASSPGGRSYNEQFF
J: TRBJ1-2; V: TRBV30; size: .; D: .; DNA: TGTGCCTGGCGGTGGGATGGCGGCTACACCTTC; CDR3: CAWRWDGGYTF
J: TRBJ2-4; V: TRBV9; size: .; D: .; DNA: TGTGCCAGCCTTTTAGACAAGGCCAAAAACATTCAGTACTTC; CDR3: CASLLDKAKNIQYF
J: TRBJ2-7; V: TRBV7-2; size: .; D: .; DNA: TGTGCCAGCAGTAATGGGCTAGCGTTTACCTACGAGCAGTACTTC; CDR3: CASSNGLAFTYEQYF
J: TRBJ1-1; V: TRBV29-1; size: .; D: .; DNA: TGCAGCGTTCAGGGTTCGGAGAACACTGAAGCTTTCTTT; CDR3: CSVQGSENTEAFF
J: TRBJ1-1; V: TRBV18; size: .; D: TRBD1; DNA: TGTGCCAGCTCACCAGATGGACAGGACACTGAAGCTTTCTTT; CDR3: CASSPDGQDTEAFF
J: TRBJ2-2; V: TRBV2; size: few; D: TRBD1; DNA: TGTGCCAGCACCGGGACAGGGGGCGGTTTACTGATCGGGGAGCTGTTTTTT; CDR3: CASTGTGGGLLIGELFF
J: TRBJ2-2; V: TRBV7-9; size: few; D: .; DNA: TGTGCCAGCAGCTTAGGGACAGTGAGCACCGGGGAGCTGTTTTTT; CDR3: CASSLGTVSTGELFF
J: TRBJ2-1; V: TRBV4-2; size: .; D: .; DNA: TGTGCCAGCAGCCTCCCGAGGAGTTACAATGAGCAGTTCTTC; CDR3: CASSLPRSYNEQFF
J: TRBJ2-6; V: TRBV5-4; size: .; D: .; DNA: TGTGCCAGCAGCTCAATCAATACAGGGTCCTCTGGGGCCAACGTCCTGACTTTC; CDR3: CASSSINTGSSGANVLTF
J: TRBJ2-5; V: TRBV7-3; size: .; D: .; DNA: TGTGCCAGCAGCTTAAGTCGGGGCCACCAAGAGACCCAGTACTTC; CDR3: CASSLSRGHQETQYF
J: TRBJ2-7; V: TRBV28; size: few; D: TRBD1; DNA: TGTGCCAGCAGGAAACAGGGGGCTGATAGGTACGAGCAGTACTTC; CDR3: CASRKQGADRYEQYF
J: TRBJ2-2; V: TRBV4-2; size: few; D: TRBD1; DNA: TGTGCCAGCAGCCAGGCGGGACAGGGGAACACCGGGGAGCTGTTTTTT; CDR3: CASSQAGQGNTGELFF
J: TRBJ1-5; V: TRBV28; size: few; D: .; DNA: TGTGCCAGCAGTTCCTTGATTCCCCAGCATTTT; CDR3: CASSSLIPQHF
J: TRBJ2-7; V: TRBV7-9; size: .; D: TRBD2; DNA: TGTGCCAGCAGCTTAGGGGTCGGACGGGAGGGATCCTCCGTGGAGCAGTACTTC; CDR3: CASSLGVGREGSSVEQYF
J: TRBJ2-5; V: TRBV7-2; size: few; D: .; DNA: TGTGCCAGCAGCTACGGCGGAGAGACCCAGTACTTC; CDR3: CASSYGGETQYF
J: TRBJ2-4; V: TRBV29-1; size: .; D: .; DNA: TGCAGCGTTGAAGATTTGGGGACGGTAAACATTCAGTACTTC; CDR3: CSVEDLGTVNIQYF
J: TRBJ2-7; V: TRBV7-8; size: .; D: TRBD2; DNA: TGTGCCAGCAGCTCCTTTTCGGGACTATCGTTGACTTACGAGCAGTACTTC; CDR3: CASSSFSGLSLTYEQYF
J: TRBJ2-7; V: TRBV28; size: .; D: .; DNA: TGTGCCAGCAGTTTTTTTCCCGGTGCAGTCGACAGCTCCTACGAGCAGTACTTC; CDR3: CASSFFPGAVDSSYEQYF
J: TRBJ2-1; V: TRBV5-4; size: few; D: .; DNA: TGTGCCAGCAGCTTGGCCGTCTCCTCCTACAATGAGCAGTTCTTC; CDR3: CASSLAVSSYNEQFF
J: TRBJ2-3; V: TRBV29-1; size: few; D: .; DNA: TGCAGCGTCGCCAGAACTATGTTGGATACGCAGTATTTT; CDR3: CSVARTMLDTQYF
J: TRBJ1-4; V: TRBV29-1; size: .; D: .; DNA: TGCAGCGTTGAGGGAAGTGAAAAACTGTTTTTT; CDR3: CSVEGSEKLFF
J: TRBJ1-5; V: TRBV19; size: few; D: .; DNA: TGTGCCAGTAGTATAAGAGGGGATAGCAATCAGCCCCAGCATTTT; CDR3: CASSIRGDSNQPQHF
J: TRBJ2-1; V: TRBV7-2; size: few; D: .; DNA: TGTGCCAGCAGCCCGGTGAGAGACAATGAGCAGTTCTTC; CDR3: CASSPVRDNEQFF
J: TRBJ2-3; V: TRBV7-9; size: few; D: TRBD1; DNA: TGTGCCAGCAGCATATGGACAGGGGGTGATACGCAGTATTTT; CDR3: CASSIWTGGDTQYF
J: TRBJ2-6; V: TRBV18; size: .; D: .; DNA: TGTGCCAGCTCACCACCTGGACTTAGGGCCAACGTCCTGACTTTC; CDR3: CASSPPGLRANVLTF
J: TRBJ2-7; V: TRBV6-5; size: .; D: .; DNA: TGTGCCAGCAGCAGATTGGAGACAGGACCCTACGAGCAGTACTTC; CDR3: CASSRLETGPYEQYF
J: TRBJ2-7; V: TRBV27; size: .; D: .; DNA: TGTGCCAGCAAGAGAGACAGGACCCTCTACGAGCAGTACTTC; CDR3: CASKRDRTLYEQYF
J: TRBJ1-1; V: TRBV6-6; size: few; D: .; DNA: TGTGCCAGCAGCACTCAGTCAAACACTGAAGCTTTCTTT; CDR3: CASSTQSNTEAFF
J: TRBJ2-4; V: TRBV6-5; size: .; D: .; DNA: TGTGCCAGCAGATCTTTAGCCAAAAACATTCAGTACTTC; CDR3: CASRSLAKNIQYF
J: TRBJ2-2; V: TRBV15; size: .; D: TRBD1; DNA: TGTGCCACCAGCAGACCGGACAGGGGGCTTACCGGGGAGCTGTTTTTT; CDR3: CATSRPDRGLTGELFF
J: TRBJ2-7; V: TRBV28; size: few; D: .; DNA: TGTGCCAGCACCTTGGGGGAACGGGACGAGCAGTACTTC; CDR3: CASTLGERDEQYF
J: TRBJ2-5; V: TRBV18; size: few; D: TRBD1; DNA: TGTGCCAGCTCACCGGGACAGGGGAGACAGACCCAGTACTTC; CDR3: CASSPGQGRQTQYF
J: TRBJ2-7; V: TRBV15; size: .; D: .; DNA: TGTGCCACCAGCAGAGATCGAGGGGAGCAGTACTTC; CDR3: CATSRDRGEQYF
J: TRBJ1-5; V: TRBV5-1; size: .; D: TRBD1; DNA: TGCGCCAGCATACAGGGGGCTCAGCCCCAGCATTTT; CDR3: CASIQGAQPQHF
J: TRBJ2-7; V: TRBV20-1; size: .; D: .; DNA: TGCAGTGCAAGTAGCACCTACGAGCAGTACTTC; CDR3: CSASSTYEQYF
J: TRBJ2-3; V: TRBV6-4; size: .; D: TRBD2; DNA: TGTGCCAGCAGCCCGGCTAGCGGGAGTTCGGCTACGCAGTATTTT; CDR3: CASSPASGSSATQYF
J: TRBJ2-2; V: TRBV30; size: .; D: TRBD1; DNA: TGTGCCTGCCGGGGGACAGGGGGCTTCGGGGAGCTGTTTTTT; CDR3: CACRGTGGFGELFF
J: TRBJ1-3; V: TRBV14; size: few; D: .; DNA: TGTGCCAGCAGCCAAGTAGCCGGAAACACCATATATTTT; CDR3: CASSQVAGNTIYF
J: TRBJ2-2; V: TRBV27; size: few; D: .; DNA: TGTGCCAGTGGAGGGTACACCGGGGAGCTGTTTTTT; CDR3: CASGGYTGELFF
J: TRBJ1-5; V: TRBV27; size: .; D: .; DNA: TGTGCCAGCAGTTTACGGCCGAGCAATCAGCCCCAGCATTTT; CDR3: CASSLRPSNQPQHF
J: TRBJ2-3; V: TRBV30; size: .; D: .; DNA: TGTGCCTGGACGGGTACAGATACGCAGTATTTT; CDR3: CAWTGTDTQYF
J: TRBJ1-5; V: TRBV28; size: few; D: .; DNA: TGTGCCAGCAGTCTCCAAGGGAATCAGCCCCAGCATTTT; CDR3: CASSLQGNQPQHF
J: TRBJ2-7; V: TRBV14; size: few; D: .; DNA: TGTGCCAGCAGCCGGGACTGGAGTAGGGACGAGCAGTACTTC; CDR3: CASSRDWSRDEQYF
J: TRBJ2-5; V: TRBV5-1; size: .; D: TRBD1; DNA: TGCGCCAGCAGAGGGGACAGGGGGCGTCAAGAGACCCAGTACTTC; CDR3: CASRGDRGRQETQYF
J: TRBJ2-3; V: TRBV28; size: .; D: TRBD2; DNA: TGTGCCAGCACTCCCCCCGGGAGGATTGTCGATACGCAGTATTTT; CDR3: CASTPPGRIVDTQYF